This TCR beta chain emerged from a study of blood T cell repertoires in COVID-19 (dated by TCRdb to the early 2020s). Some background on the complete study: Samples covering the acute and convalescent phases of COVID-19 were provided by collaborators in the United States, Italy and Spain. The repertoires were released in a freely available public database intended as a resource for research on the immune response to SARS-CoV-2. Subjects who had been exposed to COVID-19, were actively infected with it, or had recovered from it provided the deeply sampled blood TCRbeta repertoires that made up the dataset. A de-identified subject ID, COVID-19 status, age in years and sex were almost always included in the sample metadata. The samples were drawn from the first 160 participants of the ongoing ImmuneRACE study and from 1,254 subjects provided by 6 global collaborators. Where available, HLA class I and class II types were obtained from metadata supplied by the sample provider rather than from assay-based typing. The prospective study material was composed of cDNA or gDNA derived from T cells, B-cell-depleted T cells, or PBMCs. The paper's findings and limits, for the study overall: The amount of clinical and demographic metadata varied by source and participant and was provided uncurated.

V loses 3 bases of germline sequence and J loses 7 bases, and the interval between the two ends is 12 bases. The CDR3 holds 13 amino acids from the cysteine to the phenylalanine. The read is trimmed to its CDR3 DNA, 39 bases read in frame from base 1. The germline V gene encodes CDR1 SGHDN and CDR2 FVKESK. In the case of this clone: The specificity of this receptor is unknown. No per-base quality is available; no much larger clone lies one base away.

At one collaborating source in Seattle, patients were enrolled during active infection and were followed longitudinally through the course of disease. Collaborating institutions collected whole blood in K2EDTA tubes following their own protocols. Collaborator samples were shipped for TCRbeta analysis as frozen whole blood, isolated PBMCs, or DNA extracted from either sample type. TCRbeta CDR3 regions were amplified from genomic DNA by means of the immunoSEQ Assay, a bias-controlled multiplex PCR. The authors processed their data as follows. The number of nucleated cells in each sample was estimated from the amplification of reference gene primers within the assay. Sequence reads were collapsed and filtered to measure the absolute abundance of every unique TCRbeta CDR3 rearrangement. Productive Simpson clonality was computed per sample as the square root of Simpson's diversity index over productive rearrangements. The table was pulled from immuneACCESS by TCRdb, which kept in-frame rearrangements only. Such tables lose some clones; where checked, under half of the loss comes from unresolved V genes, and the rest has no known cause. V and J calls plus clone size are reproduced from that table; the DNA served to infer D and trimming. The sample profile shows 150,000 to 190,000 clones; roughly 81% of them were found once. 8% to 9% of the sample rests with the top ten.

The rearranged chain carries TRBV14 and TRBJ1-2; no D gene is confidently identified. This receptor was taken from a woman aged 55 to 70 with COVID-19, enrolled during active disease. The sequenced sample was peripheral blood. The base sequence is TGTGCCAGCAGCCAGGGCTACAAGTTTGGCTACACCTTC. This translates into CASSQGYKFGYTF.